These 8 T cell receptor beta chains were all obtained from the same sample, sequenced in a study of control samples from healthy donors and cancer patients. Some clones are missing from TCRdb's copy, which holds only in-frame ones; the method was immunoSEQ multiplex PCR. Of 95,000 to 150,000 clones listed, roughly 88% are singletons. The sequencing sample was made of blood. These receptors were obtained from a man aged 40-55 years in good health.

This chain joins TRBV30 and TRBJ1-3, with D possibly being TRBD1 (5 bases). Germline CDR1 and CDR2: GTSNPN and SVGIG (reference sequence). The CDR3 runs 17 residues. V dropped 3 bases and J dropped 0 bases, with 18 bases sitting between them. The CDR3 here is CAWSPPGGLISGNTIYF. In DNA form, the CDR3 reads TGTGCCTGGAGCCCCCCTGGGGGACTGATCTCTGGAAACACCATATATTTT. Supplemented by reference TRBV30 and TRBJ1-3, the full variable domain reads SQTIHQWPATLVQPVGSPLSLECTVEGTSNPNLYWYRQAAGRGLQLLFYSVGIGQISSEVPQNLSASRPQDRQFILSSKKLLLSDSGFYLCAWSPPGGLISGNTIYFGEGSWLTVV.

As DNA, the CDR3 is TGTGCCACTTCCTTCGGGACAGGGACCCTTAACGAGCAGTACTTC. It is translated as CATSFGTGTLNEQYF. The chain carries TRBV7-3 and TRBJ2-7, with 9 bases fitting TRBD1. CDR1 and CDR2 (germline): SGHTA, FQGTGA. After removal of 10 bases from V and 5 bases from J, the junction contained 15 bases not matched to a gene. The CDR3 extends over 15 amino acids.

The gene calls are TRBV7-9 and TRBJ2-7; 8 bases align to TRBD1. Per germline, CDR1 SEHNR and CDR2 FQNEAQ (reference sequence). The length of the CDR3 is 14 residues. V dropped 3 bases and J dropped 5; count of bases not matched to a gene: 6. CDR3 sequence reads: CASSFEDRVHEQYF. The CDR3 nucleotides are TGTGCCAGCAGCTTCGAGGACAGGGTACACGAGCAGTACTTC. The full variable domain, its missing parts supplied by reference TRBV7-9 and TRBJ2-7, is DTGVSQNPRHKITKRGQNVTFRCDPISEHNRLYWYRQTLGQGPEFLTYFQNEAQLEKSRLLSDRFSAERPKGSFSTLEIQRTEQGDSAMYLCASSFEDRVHEQYFGPGTRLTVT.

The J gene is TRBJ1-1, the V gene TRBV2, with 8 bases that match TRBD1. V shed 8 bases, J shed 8 bases, and the junction held 1 base outside the gene matches. Germline CDR1 reads SNHLY; CDR2 reads FYNNEI. The CDR3 covers 10 residues. CDR3 DNA sequence: TGTGCCAGCTGGGACAGGGAAGCTTTCTTT. It is translated as CASWDREAFF.

This clone was observed a handful of times. The chain uses TRBV7-2 and TRBJ2-1; 11 bases align to TRBD2. The V gene's germline CDR1 is SGHTA and CDR2 FQGNSA. The CDR3 is 16 amino acids. V trimming: 5 bases; J trimming: 3 bases; junction bases outside the gene matches: 6. CDR3: CASSVRLAGIYNEQFF. In nucleotides, the CDR3 is TGTGCCAGCAGCGTCCGACTAGCGGGGATCTACAATGAGCAGTTCTTC.

The chain links TRBV13 to TRBJ1-3; 9 bases align to TRBD1. V dropped 5 bases and J dropped 16; count of bases not matched to a gene: 12. The CDR3 has 13 residues. Germline CDR1 and CDR2: PRHDT and FYEKMQ (reference sequence). CDR3 loop: CASSPGTGQLVYF. Written as DNA, the CDR3 is TGTGCCAGCAGCCCGGGGACAGGGCAACTCGTGTATTTT.

This chain connects TRBV30 to TRBJ1-1; D might be TRBD1 (6 bases). The V gene lost 8 bases and the J gene lost 0 bases, with 22 bases spanning the gap. Germline values: CDR1 GTSNPN, CDR2 SVGIG (reference sequence). CDR3 length: 16 amino acids. The CDR3, as DNA: TGTGCCGCCGGGCGGGGGCGACCCCCCTTGAACACTGAAGCTTTCTTT. Protein: CAAGRGRPPLNTEAFF.

The count of this clone is one. The DNA of the CDR3 is TGTGCCAGTAGCGTCGGACAGACCTACGAGCAGTACTTC. The encoded protein is CASSVGQTYEQYF. The genes are TRBV19 and TRBJ2-7, with D maybe TRBD1 (6 bases). Trimming cost V 6 bases and J 2 bases, with 11 bases left between them. Germline V gene data show CDR1 as LNHDA and CDR2 as SQIVND (reference sequence). CDR3 length: 13 residues.